The 21 T cell receptor beta chains below come from one sample, sequenced in a study of blood T cell repertoires in COVID-19. Sequencing was performed with immunoSEQ multiplex PCR; in TCRdb, only in-frame clones are kept and a portion is missing. The sample has some 430,000 clones; around 90% are singletons. Sequencing input: PBMCs or T cells enriched from blood (not recorded which). These receptors were obtained from a man younger than 35 who had recovered from COVID-19.

The J gene is TRBJ1-2, the V gene TRBV2; D possibly corresponds to TRBD1 (6 bases). From germline, CDR1 is SNHLY and CDR2 FYNNEI. CDR3 length equals 13 residues. The V end was cut by 4 bases, the J end by 3 bases, with 9 bases between. The CDR3 nucleotides read TGTGCCAGCAGTGCGGCAGGGGACTATGGCTACACCTTC. It encodes CASSAAGDYGYTF.

V and J are TRBV28 and TRBJ1-2; 8 bases map to TRBD1. V was clipped by 6 bases and J by 4 bases; unmatched bases: 4. The CDR3 covers 13 residues. In germline, CDR1 is MDHEN, CDR2 SYDVKM. The CDR3 DNA reads TGTGCCAGCAGCCAACAGGGGGGCTATGGCTACACCTTC. This gives the protein CASSQQGGYGYTF.

The chain combines TRBV3-1 (or the pseudogene TRBV3-2) with TRBJ2-7; tentatively, D is TRBD2 (5 bases). CDR1 is LGHDT, CDR2 YNNKEL, per germline (reference sequence). V gave up 0 bases and J gave up 2 bases, with 23 bases separating them. The CDR3 length is 19 residues. DNA for the CDR3: TGTGCCAGCAGCCAAGATGGCCCATCGAGAGGGATTACTGCCTACGAGCAGTACTTC. Protein product: CASSQDGPSRGITAYEQYF.

This chain links TRBV19 with TRBJ1-6; no firm D call. The CDR3 runs to 15 residues. Germline V lookup: CDR1 LNHDA, CDR2 SQIVND (reference sequence). V lost 5 bases to trimming and J lost 9 bases, with 17 bases between them. The CDR3 bases are TGTGCCAGTAGTCCTACGGGCCTAGCACGTTCACCCCTCCACTTT. It codes for CASSPTGLARSPLHF.

This sequence joins TRBV11-3 and TRBJ2-5, with 10 bases fitting TRBD2. The CDR3 is 17 residues long. Germline V lookup: CDR1 SGHNT, CDR2 YENEEA. Trimming at V came to 1 base and at J to 2 bases, leaving 7 bases not matched to a gene. In DNA form, the CDR3 reads TGTGCCAGCAGCTTAGCGGAGCGGGGGGGCTTACAAGAGACCCAGTACTTC. This codes for CASSLAERGGLQETQYF.

This chain joins TRBV24-1 and TRBJ1-1; the match to TRBD1 covers 8 bases. This CDR3 is 18 amino acids long. The V gene's germline CDR1 is KGHDR and CDR2 SFDVKD. Trimming removed 4 bases from V and 3 bases from J; junction bases left unmatched: 15. The CDR3 DNA follows: TGTGCCACCAGTGACTCCAGACAGGGGCAGGGCTGGGACACTGAAGCTTTCTTT. Protein sequence: CATSDSRQGQGWDTEAFF.

The chain employs TRBV10-3 and TRBJ1-2; D call uncertain. The germline CDR1 and CDR2 sequences are ENHRY and SYGVKD. Deletions cut 3 bases from V and 4 bases from J, with 9 bases between. CDR3 length equals 13 residues. CDR3 nucleotides: TGTGCCATCAGTGACGGGATTCTCTATGGCTACACCTTC. Amino acids: CAISDGILYGYTF.

The chain uses TRBV4-1 and TRBJ2-1; 7 positions agree with TRBD1. Germline CDR1 MGHRA, CDR2 YSYEKL. CDR3 length equals 15 residues. Trimming at V came to 4 bases and at J to 6 bases, leaving 9 bases not matched to a gene. The CDR3 DNA reads as TGCGCCAGCAGCCCAGAGGGGGCTCGGGTCAATGAGCAGTTCTTC. It translates to CASSPEGARVNEQFF.

This clone was counted between two and nine times. The J gene is TRBJ1-5, the V gene TRBV28; D ambiguous. This CDR3 is built from 15 residues. V was trimmed by 6 bases and J by 5 bases, leaving 17 bases between them. Germline V lookup: CDR1 MDHEN, CDR2 SYDVKM. CDR3 sequence: CASRISGNRHQPQHF. The CDR3 region has the DNA TGTGCCAGCAGGATTTCGGGGAATAGGCATCAGCCCCAGCATTTT.

The chain joins TRBV7-9 to TRBJ2-5; 8 bases fit TRBD2. The J segment lost 0 bases and the V segment lost 4 bases, leaving 16 bases of the junction unmatched. Germline V gene lookup returns CDR1 SEHNR and CDR2 FQNEAQ (reference sequence). The CDR3 has 19 amino acids. The CDR3 sequence: CASSSPSRVTSEYQETQYF. The CDR3 DNA sequence: TGTGCCAGCAGCTCGCCTAGCCGAGTGACTAGCGAGTACCAAGAGACCCAGTACTTC. The full variable domain, rest sourced from reference TRBV7-9 and TRBJ2-5, is DTGVSQNPRHKITKRGQNVTFRCDPISEHNRLYWYRQTLGQGPEFLTYFQNEAQLEKSRLLSDRFSAERPKGSFSTLEIQRTEQGDSAMYLCASSSPSRVTSEYQETQYFGPGTRLLVL.

This chain connects TRBV5-4 to TRBJ2-6, with 7 bases matching TRBD1. The V gene end was trimmed by 3 bases and the J gene end by 4 bases; junction bases not matched to a gene: 7. The V gene's germline CDR1 is SGHNT and CDR2 YYREEE (reference sequence). CDR3 length: 16 residues. This CDR3 is CASSWPRGSGANVLTF. As DNA, the CDR3 is TGTGCCAGCAGCTGGCCCAGGGGGTCGGGGGCCAACGTCCTGACTTTC.

The genes are TRBV10-3 and TRBJ2-5, with TRBD1 as a possible D gene (5 bases). The V gene lost 10 bases and the J gene lost 1 base, with 13 bases spanning the gap. The CDR3 length is 13 residues. The V gene's germline CDR1 is ENHRY and CDR2 SYGVKD. CDR3 nucleotide sequence: TGTGCCACCGGCCAGACAGTCCAAGAGACCCAGTACTTC. Amino acid sequence: CATGQTVQETQYF.

This chain uses TRBV7-3 with TRBJ2-1; 15 bases are shared with TRBD2. Germline V gives CDR1 SGHTA, CDR2 FQGTGA. CDR3 size: 20 residues. The junction had 7 bases not matched to a gene; V was cut back by 1 base and J by 0 bases. In nucleotides, the CDR3 is TGTGCCAGCAGCTTAATAGGCCCGGGACTAGCGGGAGGCTCCTACAATGAGCAGTTCTTC. Its translation is CASSLIGPGLAGGSYNEQFF.

The rearrangement links TRBV18 to TRBJ1-2; D remains unclear. The V end was cut by 3 bases, the J end by 7 bases, with 12 bases between. Germline-derived CDR1 and CDR2 are KGHSH and LQKENI. This CDR3 contains 13 residues. CDR3 loop: CASSPPGGGGYTF. CDR3 sequence (DNA): TGTGCCAGCTCACCGCCGGGTGGAGGTGGCTACACCTTC.

The chain couples TRBV3-1 (or the pseudogene TRBV3-2) to TRBJ1-4, with TRBD1 matching over 9 bases. The germline V gene encodes CDR1 LGHDT and CDR2 YNNKEL (reference sequence). After removal of 7 bases from V and 7 bases from J, the junction contained 10 bases not matched to a gene. This CDR3 is built from 15 residues. CDR3 amino acids: CASNPRDRVSEKLFF. CDR3 nucleotide sequence: TGTGCCAGCAACCCCCGGGACAGGGTTTCTGAAAAACTGTTTTTT.

As for this clone: In the same sample, other DNA sequences code for this CDR3. J is TRBJ2-7 and V is TRBV3-1 (or the pseudogene TRBV3-2); D gene uncertain. Germline V gene data show CDR1 as LGHDT and CDR2 as YNNKEL (reference sequence). The CDR3 is 12 residues long. Trimming shortened V by 1 base and J by 4 bases, and 5 bases separated the two germline ends. The CDR3: CASSQGDYEQYF. CDR3 nucleotides: TGTGCCAGCAGCCAAGGAGATTACGAGCAGTACTTC.

This clone was found once. The chain has TRBV29-1 and TRBJ1-1, with TRBD1 matching over 10 bases. Germline V gives CDR1 SQVTM, CDR2 ANQGSEA. The V and J ends lost 1 base and 4 bases, in that order; junction bases with no gene match: 6. The CDR3 contains 15 residues. CDR3 DNA: TGCAGCGTTGAAGGGGAAGGACAGGGGGTCACTGAAGCTTTCTTT. Translation: CSVEGEGQGVTEAFF.

The CDR3 DNA reads as TGTGCCTGGAGTGTACCAGGGCTAGCGGGTAATGAGCAGTTCTTC. As protein: CAWSVPGLAGNEQFF. This chain uses TRBV30 with TRBJ2-1; 8 bases are a match to TRBD2. The CDR3 length is 15 residues. Per the germline V gene, CDR1 is GTSNPN and CDR2 is SVGIG (reference sequence). V trimming: 0 bases; J trimming: 7 bases; junction bases outside the gene matches: 8.

V and J are TRBV18 and TRBJ2-1; 7 positions agree with TRBD2. J lost 9 bases, V lost 3 bases, and 14 bases had no gene match. This CDR3 region has 16 residues. The germline CDR1 and CDR2 sequences are KGHSH and LQKENI. In nucleotides, the CDR3 is TGTGCCAGCTCACCCCCGACGGGCGGGAGTGGCAGTGAGCAGTTCTTC. It specifies CASSPPTGGSGSEQFF. The complete variable domain, with remaining parts taken from reference TRBV18 and TRBJ2-1, reads NAGVMQNPRHLVRRRGQEARLRCSPMKGHSHVYWYRQLPEEGLKFMVYLQKENIIDESGMPKERFSAEFPKEGPSILRIQQVVRGDSAAYFCASSPPTGGSGSEQFFGPGTRLTVL.

The chain uses TRBV27 and TRBJ2-2; 10 positions match TRBD2. Germline-derived CDR1 and CDR2 are MNHEY and SMNVEV (reference sequence). The junction had 9 bases not matched to a gene; V was cut back by 3 bases and J by 8 bases. This CDR3 contains 16 residues. The CDR3 DNA follows: TGTGCCAGCAGTTTGGGACTAGCGAGAGGGGCGGGGGAGCTGTTTTTT. It is translated as CASSLGLARGAGELFF.

The V call is TRBV11-3, the J call TRBJ1-6; D is possibly TRBD1 (6 bases). This CDR3 comprises 14 residues. The germline gives CDR1 SGHNT, CDR2 YENEEA. The V end lost 5 bases, the J end lost 10 bases, and 15 bases lay between the germline ends. The CDR3 region has the DNA TGTGCCAGCAGCCTCAGACAGGTATCCTCACCCCTCCACTTT. Translating it yields CASSLRQVSSPLHF.